This passage covers 32 T cell receptor beta chains from one sample sequenced in a study of T cell responses to AZD1222 COVID-19 vaccine. Some clones are missing from TCRdb's copy, which holds only in-frame ones; the method was immunoSEQ multiplex PCR. The table has approximately 170,000 clones, approximately 90% seen once. The source material was peripheral blood, sampled on day 0 of AZD1222 vaccination. These receptors all come from an adult in good health.

The CDR3 here is CASSWDREGNQPQHF. The CDR3 DNA is TGTGCCAGCAGTTGGGACAGGGAGGGCAATCAGCCCCAGCATTTT. V is TRBV6-5 and J is TRBJ1-5; 9 nucleotides match TRBD1. This CDR3 has 15 amino acids. Germline-derived CDR1 and CDR2 are MNHEY and SVGAGI. V shed 4 bases, J shed 2 bases, and the junction held 3 bases outside the gene matches.

The chain joins TRBV2 to TRBJ2-1, with a possible D match to TRBD2 (5 bases). Germline CDR1 and CDR2: SNHLY and FYNNEI. The CDR3 consists of 13 residues. Trimming removed 4 bases from V and 2 bases from J, with 6 bases in between. In DNA form, the CDR3 reads TGTGCCAGCAGTGCCGGGGCCTACAATGAGCAGTTCTTC. Translating gives CASSAGAYNEQFF. The whole variable domain, remainder taken from reference TRBV2 and TRBJ2-1, is EPEVTQTPSHQVTQMGQEVILRCVPISNHLYFYWYRQILGQKVEFLVSFYNNEISEKSEIFDDQFSVERPDGSNFTLKIRSTKLEDSAMYFCASSAGAYNEQFFGPGTRLTVL.

This chain joins TRBV29-1 and TRBJ2-4; no definite D call. This CDR3 is built from 12 residues. The germline CDR1 and CDR2 sequences are SQVTM and ANQGSEA. The V gene lost 5 bases and the J gene lost 6 bases, with 11 bases spanning the gap. CDR3 sequence: CSVYGIGNIQYF. The CDR3 DNA reads as TGCAGCGTTTACGGCATTGGAAACATTCAGTACTTC.

The gene calls are TRBV6-4 and TRBJ1-2; 9 bases line up with TRBD1. The CDR3 extends over 13 amino acids. V shed 6 bases, J shed 7 bases, and the junction held 6 bases outside the gene matches. CDR1 is MRHNA, CDR2 SNTAGT, per germline. The CDR3 spells CASSDDRGGGYTF. In nucleotides, the CDR3 is TGTGCCAGCAGCGACGACAGGGGGGGTGGCTACACCTTC.

The gene calls are TRBV18 and TRBJ1-6; D is perhaps TRBD1 (6 bases). The CDR3 contains 14 residues. Germline lookup yields CDR1 KGHSH and CDR2 LQKENI. V shed 3 bases and J shed 9 bases, with 12 bases lying between them. The CDR3 bases are TGTGCCAGCTCACCTGGGACATTCGGTTCACCCCTCCACTTT. Encoded protein: CASSPGTFGSPLHF. The variable domain in full, with the rest retrieved from reference TRBV18 and TRBJ1-6, is NAGVMQNPRHLVRRRGQEARLRCSPMKGHSHVYWYRQLPEEGLKFMVYLQKENIIDESGMPKERFSAEFPKEGPSILRIQQVVRGDSAAYFCASSPGTFGSPLHFGNGTRLTVT.

The gene calls are TRBV29-1 and TRBJ1-2; no firm D call. The CDR3 consists of 11 residues. Trimming left V 3 bases short and J 2 bases short, with 4 bases between. Germline lookup yields CDR1 SQVTM and CDR2 ANQGSEA. The CDR3 DNA reads TGCAGCGTTGATCCCAACTATGGCTACACCTTC. It yields the protein CSVDPNYGYTF.

This clone was picked up one time. J is TRBJ2-7 and V is TRBV5-5; D is ambiguous. The V gene's germline CDR1 is SGHKS and CDR2 YYEKEE (reference sequence). The ends were cut back, 0 bases at V and 2 bases at J, with 12 bases in the middle. The CDR3 has 15 amino acids. CDR3 region: CASSLGSRGPYEQYF. CDR3 coding DNA: TGTGCCAGCAGCTTGGGGTCCCGAGGACCCTACGAGCAGTACTTC.

The chain carries TRBV7-8 and TRBJ2-2, with 7 bases matching TRBD1. Per the germline V gene, CDR1 is SGHVS and CDR2 is FQNEAQ. J lost 3 bases, V lost 4 bases, and 5 bases had no gene match. The CDR3 loop spans 15 amino acids. The DNA of the CDR3 is TGTGCCAGCAGCTCCCGGGACAGCGACACCGGGGAGCTGTTTTTT. Encoded protein: CASSSRDSDTGELFF.

The V call is TRBV5-6, the J call TRBJ2-7; no reliable D call. Trimming cost V 3 bases and J 2 bases, with 6 bases left between them. CDR3 length equals 12 residues. Germline CDR1 and CDR2: SGHDT and YYEEEE. The CDR3 coding sequence is TGTGCCAGCAGCTCCCGAACCTACGAGCAGTACTTC. Residues: CASSSRTYEQYF.

A note on this clone: This clone may be a read error of a much larger clone one base away. This rearrangement joins TRBV28 to TRBJ1-2, with D possibly TRBD1 on 5 matching bases. Germline lookup yields CDR1 MDHEN and CDR2 SYDVKM. The CDR3 has 11 amino acids. V lost 4 bases and J lost 5, with 5 bases in between. CDR3 sequence (DNA): TGTGCCAGCAGTTCAGGGTATGGCTACACCTTC. It encodes CASSSGYGYTF.

V is TRBV28 and J is TRBJ1-5, with TRBD1 matching over 9 bases. The CDR3 is made up of 18 amino acids. The germline V gene has CDR1 MDHEN and CDR2 SYDVKM. V trimming: 7 bases; J trimming: 4 bases; junction bases outside the gene matches: 17. The CDR3 spells CASTQQGARAGSNQPQHF. CDR3 DNA: TGTGCCAGCACCCAACAGGGGGCGCGGGCCGGATCTAATCAGCCCCAGCATTTT.

The chain links TRBV10-3 to TRBJ1-3; possible D gene TRBD1, 5 bases. Trimming stripped 2 bases from V and 0 bases from J, with 14 bases between. This CDR3 comprises 17 residues. In germline, CDR1 is ENHRY, CDR2 SYGVKD. As DNA, the CDR3 is TGTGCCATCAGTGAGCTGGGACCCACTATCTCTGGAAACACCATATATTTT. It is translated as CAISELGPTISGNTIYF.

V and J are TRBV5-1 and TRBJ2-3; no reliable D call. The CDR3 sequence is 13 residues long. Trimming shortened V by 0 bases and J by 4 bases, and 6 bases separated the two germline ends. Per the germline V gene, CDR1 is SGHRS and CDR2 is YFSETQ. The CDR3 region has the DNA TGCGCCAGCAGCTTGGGCTGGGCAGATACGCAGTATTTT. It translates to CASSLGWADTQYF. The full variable domain, its missing parts supplied by reference TRBV5-1 and TRBJ2-3, is KAGVTQTPRYLIKTRGQQVTLSCSPISGHRSVSWYQQTPGQGLQFLFEYFSETQRNKGNFPGRFSGRQFSNSRSEMNVSTLELGDSALYLCASSLGWADTQYFGPGTRLTVL.

J is TRBJ2-1 and V is TRBV2; 10 bases map to TRBD2. V trimming: 6 bases; J trimming: 3 bases; junction bases outside the gene matches: 2. The CDR3 consists of 14 residues. Germline V gene sequence: CDR1 SNHLY, CDR2 FYNNEI. CDR3 residues: CASRGTSDYNEQFF. The CDR3, as DNA: TGTGCCAGCAGAGGGACTAGCGACTACAATGAGCAGTTCTTC.

The chain combines TRBV5-6 with TRBJ2-7; 8 positions match TRBD1. CDR1 and CDR2 from the germline V gene are SGHDT and YYEEEE. V lost 4 bases, J lost 7 bases, and 10 bases stayed unmatched. The CDR3 runs 14 residues. The CDR3 DNA sequence: TGTGCCAGCAGCACCGGACAGGGAATGGGGGAGCAGTACTTC. Its translation is CASSTGQGMGEQYF.

This chain uses TRBV5-6 with TRBJ1-1; 9 nucleotides match TRBD1. Germline CDR1 SGHDT, CDR2 YYEEEE. The CDR3 length is 14 residues. With V trimmed by 3 bases and J by 6 bases, 6 bases remained unmatched. The CDR3 loop is CASSYRDRAPEAFF. The CDR3 DNA sequence: TGTGCCAGCAGCTACCGGGACAGGGCTCCTGAAGCTTTCTTT.

This CDR3 reads CAWSGKGQGYNEQFF. CDR3 sequence (DNA): TGTGCCTGGAGTGGCAAGGGACAGGGCTACAATGAGCAGTTCTTC. This chain connects TRBV30 to TRBJ2-1, with 9 positions matching TRBD1. This CDR3 spans 15 amino acids. The trim removed 1 base at V and 3 bases at J, leaving 4 bases unmatched. The germline V gene has CDR1 GTSNPN and CDR2 SVGIG (reference sequence). Full variable domain (remainder filled in from reference TRBV30 and TRBJ2-1): SQTIHQWPATLVQPVGSPLSLECTVEGTSNPNLYWYRQAAGRGLQLLFYSVGIGQISSEVPQNLSASRPQDRQFILSSKKLLLSDSGFYLCAWSGKGQGYNEQFFGPGTRLTVL.

V gene TRBV3-1 (or the pseudogene TRBV3-2) combines with J gene TRBJ2-7, with D maybe TRBD2 (6 bases). Germline V lookup: CDR1 LGHDT, CDR2 YNNKEL (reference sequence). The length of the CDR3 is 16 residues. V lost 1 base to trimming and J lost 2 bases, with 15 bases between them. CDR3 in DNA: TGTGCCAGCAGCCAAGCCGCGGGACGGCTAGCCTACGAGCAGTACTTC. This encodes CASSQAAGRLAYEQYF.

The CDR3 loop is CASSFVSGKDYNEQFF. The CDR3 DNA reads TGTGCCAGCAGTTTTGTAAGCGGCAAGGACTACAATGAGCAGTTCTTC. V gene TRBV28 combines with J gene TRBJ2-1, with D tentatively TRBD2 (5 bases). The germline CDR1 and CDR2 sequences are MDHEN and SYDVKM. The CDR3 spans 16 residues. The V and J ends lost 3 bases and 3 bases respectively, with 15 bases between them.

The chain recombines TRBV2 with TRBJ1-5; D gene unclear. From germline, CDR1 is SNHLY and CDR2 FYNNEI. V lost 2 bases and J lost 0, with 14 bases in between. This CDR3 comprises 17 residues. The CDR3 DNA reads as TGTGCCAGCAGTGAAAGGTTGGGGATGGTTAGCAATCAGCCCCAGCATTTT. This translates into CASSERLGMVSNQPQHF.

The rearrangement joins TRBV9 to TRBJ2-1; D remains unclear. Germline loops: CDR1 SGDLS, CDR2 YYNGEE. This CDR3 is built from 14 residues. V dropped 0 bases and J dropped 2 bases, with 6 bases sitting between them. CDR3 DNA sequence: TGTGCCAGCAGCGTAGGGGGTCCCTACAATGAGCAGTTCTTC. This encodes CASSVGGPYNEQFF.

V usage is TRBV4-1 and J usage is TRBJ1-6, with no clear D. V lost 5 bases and J lost 6, with 17 bases in between. The CDR3 has 16 amino acids. The V gene's germline CDR1 is MGHRA and CDR2 YSYEKL. Written as DNA, the CDR3 is TGCGCCAGCAGCATACCAGGTGGACGAGTTAATTCACCCCTCCACTTT. Protein: CASSIPGGRVNSPLHF.

The CDR3 DNA sequence: TGTGCCAGCAGTCTCGACTACAATGAGCAGTTCTTC. Encoded protein: CASSLDYNEQFF. V is TRBV28 and J is TRBJ2-1; no clear D gene. The CDR3 is 12 amino acids. The V gene lost 5 bases and the J gene lost 3 bases, with 5 bases spanning the gap. Germline V CDR1 and CDR2: MDHEN, SYDVKM.

The rearrangement joins TRBV30 to TRBJ1-5, with unresolved D. V lost 2 bases and J 6 bases, leaving 8 bases between the germline ends. Germline-derived CDR1 and CDR2 are GTSNPN and SVGIG (reference sequence). This CDR3 comprises 12 residues. CDR3 DNA sequence: TGTGCCTGGAGTCTAGGGATTCAGCCCCAGCATTTT. This translates into CAWSLGIQPQHF.

V is TRBV5-8 and J is TRBJ2-1; 13 bases map to TRBD2. The junction had 2 bases not matched to a gene; V was cut back by 5 bases and J by 6 bases. CDR3 length equals 14 residues. In germline, CDR1 is SGHTS, CDR2 YDEGEE. This CDR3 is CASRRTSGSNEQFF. The CDR3 DNA reads as TGTGCCAGCAGAAGGACTAGCGGGAGCAATGAGCAGTTCTTC.

The chain recombines TRBV10-3 with TRBJ2-1; D is ambiguous. The V and J ends lost 5 bases and 2 bases respectively, with 10 bases between them. Germline V gene data show CDR1 as ENHRY and CDR2 as SYGVKD. The CDR3 spans 14 residues. The CDR3: CAISFQDTYNEQFF. In DNA, the CDR3 is TGTGCCATCAGTTTTCAGGATACCTACAATGAGCAGTTCTTC.

The gene calls are TRBV19 and TRBJ1-3, with a tentative D call TRBD1 (6 bases). The CDR3 loop spans 14 amino acids. Germline lookup yields CDR1 LNHDA and CDR2 SQIVND (reference sequence). Trimming took off 6 bases at V and 2 bases at J, with 11 bases between the two ends. The CDR3 DNA reads as TGTGCCAGTAGCCCGTGGACAGCTGGAAACACCATATATTTT. Translating it yields CASSPWTAGNTIYF.

The chain is built from TRBV3-1 (or the pseudogene TRBV3-2) and TRBJ2-7, with D unresolved. Germline V gene sequence: CDR1 LGHDT, CDR2 YNNKEL (reference sequence). This CDR3 region has 14 residues. V lost 4 bases and J lost 4, with 14 bases in between. CDR3 nucleotides: TGTGCCAGCAGCCTCCCCGGAGATGGATACGAGCAGTACTTC. Residues: CASSLPGDGYEQYF.

V gene TRBV27 combines with J gene TRBJ1-6; 9 bases line up with TRBD1. The CDR3 contains 15 residues. V trimming: 5 bases; J trimming: 7 bases; junction bases outside the gene matches: 6. Germline-derived CDR1 and CDR2 are MNHEY and SMNVEV (reference sequence). The CDR3 DNA reads as TGTGCCAGCAGTCACCGACAGGGGGAGAATTCACCCCTCCACTTT. The encoded protein is CASSHRQGENSPLHF.

V is TRBV4-2 and J is TRBJ2-2, with 7 positions matching TRBD1. V gave up 4 bases and J gave up 4 bases; unmatched junction bases: 21. This CDR3 has 20 amino acids. The germline V gene encodes CDR1 LGHNA and CDR2 YNFKEQ. Here the CDR3 reads CASSPIYTGAGEDITGELFF. In nucleotides, the CDR3 is TGTGCCAGCAGCCCTATATACACAGGGGCCGGGGAAGATATCACCGGGGAGCTGTTTTTT.

V and J are TRBV6-6 and TRBJ1-5; weak D call: TRBD1 (5 bases). Germline V lookup: CDR1 MNHNY, CDR2 SVGAGI (reference sequence). The V end was cut by 6 bases, the J end by 0 bases, with 15 bases between. The CDR3 extends over 16 amino acids. CDR3 in amino acids: CASSPSHGASNQPQHF. The CDR3 bases are TGTGCCAGCAGCCCTAGCCACGGGGCTAGCAATCAGCCCCAGCATTTT.

The chain has TRBV20-1 and TRBJ1-1; D may be TRBD1 (6 bases). Trimming pared 3 bases from V and 3 bases from J, leaving 11 bases between. The germline V gene encodes CDR1 DFQATT and CDR2 SNEGSKA (reference sequence). This CDR3 is 13 amino acids long. The CDR3 DNA is TGCAGTGCTAGTAGGGGGGATTACACTGAAGCTTTCTTT. Amino acid sequence: CSASRGDYTEAFF.